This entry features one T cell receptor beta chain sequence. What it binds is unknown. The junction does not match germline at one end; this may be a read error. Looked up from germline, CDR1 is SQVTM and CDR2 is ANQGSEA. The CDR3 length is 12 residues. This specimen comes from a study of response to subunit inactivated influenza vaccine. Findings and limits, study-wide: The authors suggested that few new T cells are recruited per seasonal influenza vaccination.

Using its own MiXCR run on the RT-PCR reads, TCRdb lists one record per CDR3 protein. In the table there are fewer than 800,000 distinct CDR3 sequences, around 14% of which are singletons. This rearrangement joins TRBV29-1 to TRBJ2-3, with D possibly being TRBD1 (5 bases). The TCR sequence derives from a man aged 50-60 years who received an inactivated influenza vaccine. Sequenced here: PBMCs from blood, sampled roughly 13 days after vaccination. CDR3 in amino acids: CSVRQYTDTQDF. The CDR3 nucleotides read TGCAGCGTTCGACAGTACACAGATACGCAGGATTTT.